The 32 T cell receptor beta chains given below trace back to one sample, sequenced in a study of T cell responses to AZD1222 COVID-19 vaccine. The table came from immunoSEQ multiplex PCR; TCRdb's copy has only in-frame clones and leaves some out. In the table there are over 70,000 clones, approximately 81% of which are singletons. The sample was peripheral blood, taken on day 0 of AZD1222 vaccination. Every receptor here comes from an adult in good health.

This clone was seen once. V gene TRBV6-1 combines with J gene TRBJ2-1; 7 bases are shared with TRBD2. V lost 1 base, J lost 9 bases, and 9 bases stayed unmatched. The CDR3 spans 15 residues. Germline V gene lookup returns CDR1 MNHNS and CDR2 SASEGT. For the CDR3, the DNA is TGTGCCAGCAGTGAAGATTGGGGGAGGGCCATTGAGCAGTTCTTC. Its translation: CASSEDWGRAIEQFF.

The chain has TRBV11-2 and TRBJ2-7; TRBD1 matches at 8 bases. There are 15 residues in the CDR3. The J segment lost 1 base and the V segment lost 5 bases, leaving 7 bases of the junction unmatched. Germline-derived CDR1 and CDR2 are SGHAT and FQNNGV. The CDR3: CASSQRQGPSYEQYF. The CDR3 DNA follows: TGTGCCAGCAGCCAAAGACAGGGGCCGTCCTACGAGCAGTACTTC.

This rearrangement joins TRBV5-4 to TRBJ1-1; the D is unclear. From germline, CDR1 is SGHNT and CDR2 YYREEE (reference sequence). V was trimmed by 3 bases and J by 1 base, leaving 7 bases between them. The CDR3 extends over 13 amino acids. Here the CDR3 DNA reads TGTGCCAGCAGCTCGACACAGAACACTGAAGCTTTCTTT. Its translation: CASSSTQNTEAFF.

The CDR3 DNA reads TGTGCCAGCAGTTCACCGGGACTAGCGGGGGGGAATGTCCACAGCTCTGGGGCCAACGTCCTGACTTTC. Translating it yields CASSSPGLAGGNVHSSGANVLTF. V usage is TRBV2 and J usage is TRBJ2-6, with 16 bases that match TRBD2. This CDR3 has 23 amino acids. Germline loops: CDR1 SNHLY, CDR2 FYNNEI. J lost 0 bases, V lost 5 bases, and 16 bases had no gene match.

The chain recombines TRBV24-1 with TRBJ2-5; TRBD1 might be the D (5 bases). Trimming cost V 5 bases and J 7 bases, with 10 bases left between them. CDR3 size: 12 residues. Germline CDR1 reads KGHDR; CDR2 reads SFDVKD. CDR3 amino acids: CATSGGHGTQYF. CDR3 in DNA: TGTGCCACCAGTGGGGGCCACGGGACCCAGTACTTC.

The chain combines TRBV12-3 or TRBV12-4 with TRBJ2-3; the D is unclear. The CDR3 runs to 13 residues. Trimming shortened V by 2 bases and J by 2 bases, and 5 bases separated the two germline ends. The CDR3 is CASSLQLTDTQYF. In DNA form, the CDR3 reads TGTGCCAGCAGTTTACAGCTCACAGATACGCAGTATTTT.

J is TRBJ2-7 and V is TRBV6-5; D is unclear. Trimming stripped 5 bases from V and 2 bases from J, with 16 bases between. The CDR3 has 15 amino acids. Germline lookup yields CDR1 MNHEY and CDR2 SVGAGI. The CDR3 DNA follows: TGTGCCAGCAGTAAGTACGAGACTGGGCCCTACGAGCAGTACTTC. It yields the protein CASSKYETGPYEQYF.

This chain connects TRBV30 to TRBJ2-6, with 13 bases identical to TRBD2. Per the germline V gene, CDR1 is GTSNPN and CDR2 is SVGIG (reference sequence). This CDR3 region has 21 residues. J lost 0 bases, V lost 0 bases, and 11 bases had no gene match. The CDR3 protein is CAWSVQLGTSGTFSGANVLTF. The CDR3 bases are TGTGCCTGGAGTGTACAGCTCGGGACTAGCGGGACCTTCTCTGGGGCCAACGTCCTGACTTTC.

This clone was detected once. V gene TRBV6-6 combines with J gene TRBJ1-5; D not certain. CDR1 and CDR2 (germline): MNHNY, SVGAGI (reference sequence). With 0 bases removed from V and 6 bases from J, the gap between germline ends came to 3 bases. The CDR3 runs 12 residues. The CDR3 protein is CASSYSPQPQHF. In nucleotides, the CDR3 is TGTGCCAGCAGTTACTCGCCTCAGCCCCAGCATTTT.

The chain joins TRBV7-2 to TRBJ1-6; D is possibly TRBD1 (5 bases). The CDR3 extends over 16 amino acids. The V gene's germline CDR1 is SGHTA and CDR2 FQGNSA. Trimming pared 2 bases from V and 4 bases from J, leaving 12 bases between. The CDR3 spells CASSLWPGRYNSPLHF. The CDR3 nucleotides are TGTGCCAGCAGCTTATGGCCAGGGAGATATAATTCACCCCTCCACTTT.

The chain recombines TRBV5-1 with TRBJ2-6, with unresolved D. Germline V gives CDR1 SGHRS, CDR2 YFSETQ. The germline V and J ends were trimmed by 4 bases and 7 bases, with 9 bases remaining between them. The CDR3 is made up of 13 amino acids. The CDR3 sequence is CASSAASANVLTF. In nucleotides, the CDR3 is TGCGCCAGCAGCGCGGCTAGTGCCAACGTCCTGACTTTC.

The gene calls are TRBV2 and TRBJ1-2; perhaps TRBD1 as D (5 bases). Looked up from germline, CDR1 is SNHLY and CDR2 is FYNNEI. Between the trimmed V and J ends, which lost 7 bases and 6 bases, there was a span of 15 bases. CDR3 length equals 13 residues. The CDR3 sequence is CASKGTGVDGYTF. The CDR3 DNA reads TGTGCCAGCAAAGGGACTGGGGTAGATGGCTACACCTTC.

The chain employs TRBV28 and TRBJ1-1, with TRBD1 matching over 7 bases. Germline V gene data show CDR1 as MDHEN and CDR2 as SYDVKM. This CDR3 has 12 residues. The V and J ends lost 3 bases and 10 bases, in that order; junction bases with no gene match: 5. The CDR3 protein is CASSFGQEPAFF. CDR3 in DNA: TGTGCCAGCAGTTTCGGACAGGAACCAGCTTTCTTT.

V usage is TRBV4-2 and J usage is TRBJ2-1; D is uncertain. This CDR3 region has 14 residues. V lost 0 bases, J lost 0 bases, and 3 bases lay in between. The germline CDR1 and CDR2 sequences are LGHNA and YNFKEQ. As DNA, the CDR3 is TGTGCCAGCAGCCAAGAACTCTCCTACAATGAGCAGTTCTTC. This encodes CASSQELSYNEQFF.

The sample holds one count of this clone. V usage is TRBV7-3 and J usage is TRBJ2-1; perhaps TRBD2 as D (5 bases). Trimming removed 5 bases at V and 8 bases at J, with 10 bases between. Germline V lookup: CDR1 SGHTA, CDR2 FQGTGA. This CDR3 spans 12 amino acids. CDR3 sequence: CASSPPGDEQFF. CDR3 coding DNA: TGTGCCAGCAGCCCGCCCGGGGATGAGCAGTTCTTC.

This clone was seen a handful of times. The chain couples TRBV5-5 to TRBJ2-7; tentative D call: TRBD1 (5 bases). Germline V gives CDR1 SGHKS, CDR2 YYEKEE (reference sequence). CDR3 size: 13 residues. Between the trimmed V and J ends, which lost 0 bases and 4 bases, there was a span of 8 bases. CDR3 region: CASSLVQDYEQYF. The DNA of the CDR3 is TGTGCCAGCAGCTTGGTACAGGATTACGAGCAGTACTTC.

This clone has more than one count but fewer than ten. The V and J genes are TRBV3-1 (or the pseudogene TRBV3-2) and TRBJ1-1; possible D gene TRBD1, 5 bases. V gave up 1 base and J gave up 6 bases, with 6 bases separating them. Germline loops: CDR1 LGHDT, CDR2 YNNKEL (reference sequence). The CDR3 loop spans 12 amino acids. CDR3 nucleotides: TGTGCCAGCAGCCAAGCGGGGGCTGAAGCTTTCTTT. Amino acid sequence: CASSQAGAEAFF.

This clone appeared a few times. The chain combines TRBV28 with TRBJ2-3; tentative D call: TRBD2 (5 bases). Germline CDR1 and CDR2: MDHEN and SYDVKM. Trimming stripped 4 bases from V and 0 bases from J, with 11 bases between. The CDR3 extends over 15 amino acids. CDR3: CASSSSGPSTDTQYF. The CDR3 DNA sequence: TGTGCCAGCAGTTCAAGCGGCCCTAGCACAGATACGCAGTATTTT.

V and J are TRBV27 and TRBJ2-2, with D maybe TRBD1 (5 bases). Trimming left V 7 bases short and J 3 bases short, with 21 bases between. The CDR3 is 17 residues long. CDR1 MNHEY and CDR2 SMNVEV come from the germline V gene (reference sequence). CDR3 nucleotides: TGTGCCAGCACCACTCTCTGGGGCCCCTGGGACACCGGGGAGCTGTTTTTT. This codes for CASTTLWGPWDTGELFF.

This rearrangement joins TRBV29-1 to TRBJ2-7; 10 bases are shared with TRBD2. Trimming removed 4 bases from V and 2 bases from J; junction bases left unmatched: 5. CDR3 length: 14 residues. Germline values: CDR1 SQVTM, CDR2 ANQGSEA. The CDR3 coding sequence is TGCAGCGTTGGGGGGACTAGCGTGACCTACGAGCAGTACTTC. Translated: CSVGGTSVTYEQYF.

This clone was seen once. This chain connects TRBV6-1 to TRBJ1-6; D is undetermined. This CDR3 region has 14 residues. Trimming pared 1 base from V and 8 bases from J, leaving 9 bases between. The germline CDR1 and CDR2 sequences are MNHNS and SASEGT. The CDR3 DNA is TGTGCCAGCAGTGAAGACAACTGGGATTCACCCCTCCACTTT. It encodes CASSEDNWDSPLHF.

The chain combines TRBV4-2 with TRBJ2-1, with D possibly TRBD2 on 6 matching bases. Germline V CDR1 and CDR2: LGHNA, YNFKEQ. The CDR3 contains 13 residues. V was cut by 4 bases and J by 6 bases, with 10 bases left in between. The CDR3 bases are TGTGCCAGCAGCCCGCAGCGGGTCAATGAGCAGTTCTTC. Encoded protein: CASSPQRVNEQFF.

The chain joins TRBV6-6 to TRBJ1-5; 9 bases fit TRBD1. CDR3 length equals 15 residues. V lost 5 bases, J lost 8 bases, and 10 bases stayed unmatched. Germline V lookup: CDR1 MNHNY, CDR2 SVGAGI (reference sequence). The CDR3 region has the DNA TGTGCCAGCAGTACCGGGACAGGGCGGACGGAGCCCCAGCATTTT. The encoded protein is CASSTGTGRTEPQHF.

The V call is TRBV4-1, the J call TRBJ2-7; D uncertain. Trimming stripped 0 bases from V and 3 bases from J, with 12 bases between. Germline assignment: CDR1 MGHRA and CDR2 YSYEKL. CDR3 length: 15 amino acids. The CDR3 spells CASSQDIGSGYEQYF. The CDR3 nucleotides read TGCGCCAGCAGCCAAGATATCGGGTCGGGCTACGAGCAGTACTTC.

This sequence joins TRBV2 and TRBJ1-2, with D maybe TRBD1 (6 bases). Germline V CDR1 and CDR2: SNHLY, FYNNEI. The V end was cut by 7 bases, the J end by 2 bases, with 20 bases between. The CDR3 consists of 16 residues. CDR3 in DNA: TGTGCCAGCACCCAGCAGGGGCGCGGGGGGAACTATGGCTACACCTTC. This encodes CASTQQGRGGNYGYTF.

This rearrangement joins TRBV11-3 to TRBJ1-6, with D hard to call. Germline CDR1 is SGHNT and CDR2 is YENEEA. V dropped 5 bases and J dropped 3 bases, with 8 bases sitting between them. CDR3 length: 14 amino acids. The CDR3 DNA is TGTGCCAGCAGCGATTCCGACTATAATTCACCCCTCCACTTT. Translating it yields CASSDSDYNSPLHF.

This chain joins TRBV19 and TRBJ2-1, with 8 bases lining up with TRBD2. The germline gives CDR1 LNHDA, CDR2 SQIVND (reference sequence). Losses at the gene ends were 4 bases for V and 0 bases for J; bases not matched to a gene: 5. The CDR3 is 16 residues long. This CDR3 is CASSTRSGGSYNEQFF. In DNA, the CDR3 is TGTGCCAGTAGTACTCGAAGCGGGGGCTCCTACAATGAGCAGTTCTTC.

This clone appeared a single time. The chain combines TRBV6-5 with TRBJ1-6; possible D gene TRBD1, 6 bases. The CDR3 contains 15 residues. Trimming left V 8 bases short and J 6 bases short, with 17 bases between. CDR1 MNHEY and CDR2 SVGAGI come from the germline V gene. The CDR3 loop reads CASPRGPGSNSPLHF. The DNA for the CDR3 is TGTGCCAGCCCGCGGGGGCCGGGGAGTAATTCACCCCTCCACTTT.

The chain recombines TRBV3-1 (or the pseudogene TRBV3-2) with TRBJ2-1; D unresolved. Germline loops: CDR1 LGHDT, CDR2 YNNKEL (reference sequence). The CDR3 is 15 residues long. The V gene lost 1 base and the J gene lost 3 bases, with 10 bases spanning the gap. The chain's CDR3 is CASSQATYIYNEQFF. CDR3 bases: TGTGCCAGCAGCCAAGCCACCTACATCTACAATGAGCAGTTCTTC.

The V and J genes are TRBV5-1 and TRBJ2-1; the D gene is possibly TRBD2 (5 bases). The CDR3 length is 13 residues. Per the germline V gene, CDR1 is SGHRS and CDR2 is YFSETQ. V lost 4 bases, J lost 4 bases, and 9 bases lay in between. The CDR3 region has the DNA TGCGCCAGCAGCCGTGGAGGTTACAATGAGCAGTTCTTC. Translating gives CASSRGGYNEQFF.

This chain connects TRBV6-5 to TRBJ2-5; the D gene is possibly TRBD1 (6 bases). The CDR3 is made up of 14 amino acids. Trimming took 1 base from V and 5 from J, leaving 11 bases between them. Germline lookup yields CDR1 MNHEY and CDR2 SVGAGI. The CDR3, as DNA: TGTGCCAGCAGTTACTACCAGGGGTCGGAGACCCAGTACTTC. Translation gives CASSYYQGSETQYF.

This clone turned up a few times. As DNA, the CDR3 is TGTGCCAGTAGTATTTCAAGGGCTGTGGAGACCCAGTACTTC. Translated, it gives CASSISRAVETQYF. The J gene is TRBJ2-5, the V gene TRBV19; no definite D call. The V gene's germline CDR1 is LNHDA and CDR2 SQIVND (reference sequence). The CDR3 extends over 14 amino acids. V shed 3 bases and J shed 5 bases, with 13 bases lying between them.